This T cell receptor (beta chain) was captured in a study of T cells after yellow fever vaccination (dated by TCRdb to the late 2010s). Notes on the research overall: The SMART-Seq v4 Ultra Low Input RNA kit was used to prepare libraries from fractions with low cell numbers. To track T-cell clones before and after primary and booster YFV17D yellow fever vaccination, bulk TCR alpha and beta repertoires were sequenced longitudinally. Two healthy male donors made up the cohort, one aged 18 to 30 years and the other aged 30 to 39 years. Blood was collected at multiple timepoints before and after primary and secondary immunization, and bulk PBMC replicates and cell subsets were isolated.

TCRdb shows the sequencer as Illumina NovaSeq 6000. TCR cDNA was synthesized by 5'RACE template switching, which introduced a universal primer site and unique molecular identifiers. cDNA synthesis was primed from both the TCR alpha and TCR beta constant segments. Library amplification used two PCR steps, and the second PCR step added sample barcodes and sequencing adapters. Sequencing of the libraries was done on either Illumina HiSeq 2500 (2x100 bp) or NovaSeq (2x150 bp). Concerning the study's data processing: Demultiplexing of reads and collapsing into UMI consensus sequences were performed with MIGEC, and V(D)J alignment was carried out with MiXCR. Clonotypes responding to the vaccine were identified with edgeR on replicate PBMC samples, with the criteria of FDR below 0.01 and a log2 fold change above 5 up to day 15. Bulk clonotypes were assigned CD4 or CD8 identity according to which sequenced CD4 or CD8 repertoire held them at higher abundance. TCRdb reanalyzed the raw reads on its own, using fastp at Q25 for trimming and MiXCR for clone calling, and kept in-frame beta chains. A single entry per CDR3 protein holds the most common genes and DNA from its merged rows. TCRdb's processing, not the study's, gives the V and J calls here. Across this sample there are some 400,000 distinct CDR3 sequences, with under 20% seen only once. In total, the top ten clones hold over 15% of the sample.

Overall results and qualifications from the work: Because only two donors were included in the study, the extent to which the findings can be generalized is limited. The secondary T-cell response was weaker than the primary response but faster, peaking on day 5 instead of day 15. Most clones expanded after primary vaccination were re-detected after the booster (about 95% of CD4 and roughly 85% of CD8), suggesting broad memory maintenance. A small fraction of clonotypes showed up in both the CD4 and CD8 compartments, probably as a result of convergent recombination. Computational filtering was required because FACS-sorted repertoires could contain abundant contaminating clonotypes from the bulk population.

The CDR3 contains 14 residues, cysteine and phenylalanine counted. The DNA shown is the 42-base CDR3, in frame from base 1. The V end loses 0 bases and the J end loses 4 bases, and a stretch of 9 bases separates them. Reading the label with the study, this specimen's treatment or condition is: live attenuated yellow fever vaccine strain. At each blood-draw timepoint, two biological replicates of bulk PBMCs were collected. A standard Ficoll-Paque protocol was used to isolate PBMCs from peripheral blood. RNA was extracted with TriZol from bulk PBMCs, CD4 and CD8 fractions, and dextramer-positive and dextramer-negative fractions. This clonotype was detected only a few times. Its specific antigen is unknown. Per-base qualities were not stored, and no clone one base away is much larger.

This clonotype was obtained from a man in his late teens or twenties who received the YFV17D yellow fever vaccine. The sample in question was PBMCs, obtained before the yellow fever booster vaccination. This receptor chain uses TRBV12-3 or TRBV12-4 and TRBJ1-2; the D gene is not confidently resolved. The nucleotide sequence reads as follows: TGTGCCAGCAGTTTAGCAGGACGGACCTATGGCTACACCTTC. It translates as CASSLAGRTYGYTF.